This TCR beta chain was captured in a study of blood T cell repertoires in COVID-19. On the study more broadly: From the United States, Italy and Spain came samples of acute and convalescent COVID-19. PBMCs, B-cell-depleted T cells, or T cells were the source of the cDNA or gDNA that made up the material.

V was cut by 4 bases and J by 4 bases, with 10 bases left in between. The CDR3 sequence is 14 residues long. CDR1 and CDR2 from the germline V gene are SGHVS and FQNEAQ. TCRdb's copy holds only in-frame clones and misses some; the assay was immunoSEQ multiplex PCR. The data contain 140,000 to 150,000 clones, more than 75% of them singletons. V gene TRBV7-8 combines with J gene TRBJ2-2; perhaps TRBD1 as D (5 bases). The sample comprised PBMCs or T cells enriched from blood (not recorded which). This receptor was taken from a woman between 45 and 60 years old who had recovered from COVID-19. CDR3 DNA sequence: TGTGCCAGCAGCTCCAGGGTTAGCACCGGGGAGCTGTTTTTT. The encoded protein is CASSSRVSTGELFF.